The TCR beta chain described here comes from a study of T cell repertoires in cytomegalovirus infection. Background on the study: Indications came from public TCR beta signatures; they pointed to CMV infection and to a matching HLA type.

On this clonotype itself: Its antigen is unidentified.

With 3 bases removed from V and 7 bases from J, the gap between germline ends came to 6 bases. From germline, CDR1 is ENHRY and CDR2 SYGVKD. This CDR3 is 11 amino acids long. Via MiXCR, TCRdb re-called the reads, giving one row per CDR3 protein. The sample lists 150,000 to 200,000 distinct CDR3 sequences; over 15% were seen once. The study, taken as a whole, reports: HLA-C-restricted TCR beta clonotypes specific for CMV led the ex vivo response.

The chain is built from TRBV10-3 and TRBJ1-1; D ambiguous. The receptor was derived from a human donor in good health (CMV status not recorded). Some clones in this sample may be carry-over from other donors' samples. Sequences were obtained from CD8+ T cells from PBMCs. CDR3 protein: CAISDGVEAFF. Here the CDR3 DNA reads TGTGCCATCAGTGACGGAGTTGAAGCTTTCTTT.